This T cell receptor beta chain was documented in a study of T cell responses to AZD1222 COVID-19 vaccine. Between the trimmed V and J ends, which lost 3 bases and 13 bases, there was a span of 19 bases. The CDR3 length is 14 residues. Germline V gives CDR1 SEHNR, CDR2 FQNEAQ (reference sequence). The assay was immunoSEQ multiplex PCR, and TCRdb's table has in-frame clones only and misses some. Among nearly 110,000 clones listed, 70% to 90% were seen once. The receptor's source is an adult who received the AZD1222 COVID-19 vaccine. The chain uses TRBV7-9 and TRBJ2-1; D ambiguous. The material sequenced was peripheral blood, taken 28 days after the second AZD1222 dose. This chain's CDR3 is CASSLSPRADLQFF. DNA of the CDR3: TGTGCCAGCAGCTTGAGCCCTCGCGCCGATCTACAGTTCTTC.